This T cell receptor beta chain was recovered during a study of blood T cell repertoires in COVID-19. Trimming at V came to 2 bases and at J to 9 bases, leaving 9 bases not matched to a gene. CDR1 is MDHEN and CDR2 is SYDVKM in the germline V gene. The CDR3 is 16 amino acids. Sequencing used immunoSEQ multiplex PCR; TCRdb keeps in-frame clones, though not all of them. Of about 200,000 clones in the sample, about 85% were seen once. This TCR was recovered from a man between 60 and 75 years old with COVID-19, enrolled during active disease. This chain connects TRBV28 to TRBJ2-1; TRBD2 matches 11 bases. Sequencing used peripheral blood. The CDR3 DNA reads as TGTGCCAGCAGTTTAATCCCAACTAGCGGGAGTACTGAGCAGTTCTTC. This encodes CASSLIPTSGSTEQFF.